This T cell receptor (beta chain) was profiled in a study of control samples from healthy donors and cancer patients. Germline V CDR1 and CDR2: LGHNA, YSLEER. The CDR3 sequence is 20 residues long. Trimming removed 0 bases from V and 4 bases from J, with 22 bases in between. Measured with immunoSEQ multiplex PCR; TCRdb has only the in-frame clones, and not every one. In the table there are about 140,000 clones, about 90% of which are singletons. Sample: blood. The chain has TRBV4-3 and TRBJ2-6, with D unresolved. The origin of this receptor is a man between 18 and 35 years old in good health. For the CDR3, the DNA is TGCGCCAGCAGCCAAGATTTCCGAGCCCCACATCGGTGGGGGGCCAACGTCCTGACTTTC. Its protein product is CASSQDFRAPHRWGANVLTF.